The rows below give T cell receptor beta chains drawn from one sample of a study of naive and memory T cell subsets. In TCRdb, the UMI-ligation and nested PCR reads were re-called with MiXCR into one record per CDR3 protein. The sample includes under 150,000 distinct CDR3 sequences, 15% to 20% of them seen just once. Sequences were obtained from naive CD4+ T cells from blood. All receptors derive from a human donor in good health. The CDR3 runs from the conserved cysteine through the conserved F or W. D genes are given only for firm matches. A clone size is listed for some rows: how often the clone was seen (once, few, many), or a class if it is expanded.

j_call d_call v_call clone_size cdr3_nt cdr3_aa
TRBJ1-1 TRBD1 TRBV10-3 - TGTGCCATCACCGGGACAGGGTACACTGAAGCTTTCTTT CAITGTGYTEAFF
TRBJ1-4 TRBD1 TRBV12-3/TRBV12-4 - TGTGCCAGCAGTGCCCGGGACAGGGGGGCTGAAAAACTGTTTTTT CASSARDRGAEKLFF
TRBJ2-7 TRBD2 TRBV7-9 few TGTGCCAGCAGCCCGCCTGGCGGGACTAACGAGCAGTACTTC CASSPPGGTNEQYF
TRBJ2-1 TRBD2 TRBV6-2/TRBV6-3 few TGTGCCAGCAGTTCTCTTAGCGGGAGGAATGAGCAGTTCTTC CASSSLSGRNEQFF
TRBJ2-1 TRBD1 TRBV29-1 many TGCAGCGTTGAGCTGGGACAGGGTGGAAATGAGCAGTTCTTC CSVELGQGGNEQFF
TRBJ1-2 TRBD1 TRBV20-1 - TGCAGTGCTAGACCACCCGGGACAGCTTCCGCTAACTATGGCTACACCTTC CSARPPGTASANYGYTF
TRBJ2-2 - TRBV2 - TGTGCCAGCCGTCGGGGGCCGAACACCGGGGAGCTGTTTTTT CASRRGPNTGELFF
TRBJ2-5 - TRBV19 few TGTGCCAGTAGCCCACAGGACCTCCAAGAGACCCAGTACTTC CASSPQDLQETQYF
TRBJ2-3 TRBD2 TRBV12-3/TRBV12-4 - TGTGCCAGCAGTTCCATACTAGCGGGGGCCACAGATACGCAGTATTTT CASSSILAGATDTQYF
TRBJ2-7 - TRBV7-2 - TGTGCCAGCAGCGGAGGGGGCGCGCGGTACGAGCAGTACTTC CASSGGGARYEQYF
TRBJ2-7 TRBD1 TRBV27 few TGTGCCAGCAGTTTTTGGGACAGGGTCTACGAGCAGTACTTC CASSFWDRVYEQYF
TRBJ2-7 - TRBV5-4 - TGTGCCAGCTCAACGGGCCGCTCCTACGAGCAGTACTTC CASSTGRSYEQYF
TRBJ1-1 TRBD1 TRBV29-1 many TGCAGCGCCCATGGGCAGGGGGCGAGGACTGAAGCTTTCTTT CSAHGQGARTEAFF
TRBJ1-5 - TRBV11-2 - TGTGCCAGCAGCTTACTTTCAGGGCGCAATCAGCCCCAGCATTTT CASSLLSGRNQPQHF
TRBJ2-2 TRBD2 TRBV19 few TGTGCCACTTACGCGGCGGGAGGGAACACCGGGGAGCTGTTTTTT CATYAAGGNTGELFF
TRBJ2-6 TRBD1 TRBV11-1 few TGTGCCAGCGACAGGGCCGGGGCCAACGTCCTGACTTTC CASDRAGANVLTF
TRBJ2-3 - TRBV11-2 many TGTGCCAGCAGCTTAGATCAGGATACGCAGTATTTT CASSLDQDTQYF
TRBJ2-2 - TRBV30 - TGTGCCTGGAGGCTGGCAGGGGCCGGGGAGCTGTTTTTT CAWRLAGAGELFF
TRBJ2-3 - TRBV7-9 - TGTGCCAGCAGCTACACAGGGAAAGGGACAGATACGCAGTATTTT CASSYTGKGTDTQYF
TRBJ2-6 TRBD2 TRBV12-3/TRBV12-4 - TGTGCCAGCGGCCTAAGGACTAGCGGGAGCCGCTCTGGGGCCAACGTCCTGACTTTC CASGLRTSGSRSGANVLTF
TRBJ2-7 - TRBV21-1 few TGTGCCAGTGAAACAGGGGACTACGAGCAGTACTTC CASETGDYEQYF
TRBJ2-1 TRBD1 TRBV7-9 - TGTGCCAGCAGCTCCCCTGGGACAGTCTACAATGAGCAGTTCTTC CASSSPGTVYNEQFF
TRBJ2-1 - TRBV20-1 - TGCAGTGCTAGAGGGGCCCTAACTAGTTCCCATGAGCAGTTCTTC CSARGALTSSHEQFF
TRBJ2-5 - TRBV11-2 - TGTGCCAGCAGCCGTGGGACAAAAGATCGAGAGACCCAGTACTTC CASSRGTKDRETQYF
TRBJ2-5 - TRBV29-1 many TGCAGCGTTGAACAGGGTGTAGGAGAGACCCAGTACTTC CSVEQGVGETQYF
TRBJ2-7 - TRBV29-1 few TGCAGCGGCGCGGCGGGACTTAACTACGAGCAGTACTTC CSGAAGLNYEQYF
TRBJ1-5 - TRBV5-1 few TGCGCCAGCAGCTTGGGGGGGGACAATCAGCCCCAGCATTTT CASSLGGDNQPQHF
TRBJ1-6 - TRBV7-2 few TGTGCCAGCAGCTGGGATGATTCACCCCTCCACTTT CASSWDDSPLHF
TRBJ2-1 - TRBV11-2 - TGTGCCAGCAGCCCCCGGGTAGCGGTGACCTACAATGAGCAGTTCTTC CASSPRVAVTYNEQFF
TRBJ2-6 TRBD2 TRBV12-3/TRBV12-4 few TGTGCCAGCACCGCTACTAGCGGGAGGGCCTCTGGGGCCAACGTCCTGACTTTC CASTATSGRASGANVLTF
TRBJ1-5 - TRBV29-1 - TGCAGCGTTTCTCTGGAGGTCAATCAGCCCCAGCATTTT CSVSLEVNQPQHF